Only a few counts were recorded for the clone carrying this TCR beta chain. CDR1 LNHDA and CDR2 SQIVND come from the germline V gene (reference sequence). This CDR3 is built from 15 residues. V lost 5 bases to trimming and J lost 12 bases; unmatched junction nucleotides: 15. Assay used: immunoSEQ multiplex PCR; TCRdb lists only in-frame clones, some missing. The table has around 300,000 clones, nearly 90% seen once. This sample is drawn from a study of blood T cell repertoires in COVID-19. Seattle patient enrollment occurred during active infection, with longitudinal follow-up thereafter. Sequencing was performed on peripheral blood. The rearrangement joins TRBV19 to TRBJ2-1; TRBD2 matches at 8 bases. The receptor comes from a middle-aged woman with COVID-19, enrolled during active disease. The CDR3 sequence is CASSPVLWLAGLQFF. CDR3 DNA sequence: TGTGCCAGTAGTCCTGTCCTTTGGCTAGCGGGCTTGCAGTTCTTC.